One sample yielded the 25 T cell receptor beta chains listed below, sequenced in a study of blood T cells in healthy people across ages. Together with a sample-barcoded 5' primer, a J-beta primer mix was included in a second PCR lasting 7 to 11 cycles. TCRdb ran MiXCR on the 5' RACE reads and lists one entry per CDR3 protein. Among 890,000 or so distinct CDR3 sequences listed, around 68% were seen once. Source material: blood. These receptors were taken from a man aged 25-45 years in good health.

This clonotype was seen only once. The chain employs TRBV6-5 and TRBJ2-2; a weak D match, TRBD1 (5 bases). With 0 bases removed from V and 5 bases from J, the gap between germline ends came to 7 bases. Germline V gives CDR1 MNHEY, CDR2 SVGAGI. This CDR3 contains 14 residues. CDR3 in DNA: TGTGCCAGCAGTTACTCGTCAGGGACCGGGGAGCTGTTTTTT. Its translation is CASSYSSGTGELFF.

The chain is built from TRBV20-1 and TRBJ1-2; D is unresolved. Germline lookup yields CDR1 DFQATT and CDR2 SNEGSKA (reference sequence). The CDR3 extends over 15 amino acids. V gave up 0 bases and J gave up 2 bases, with 13 bases separating them. The CDR3 protein is CSARDLRGRNYGYTF. The CDR3 DNA reads as TGCAGTGCTAGAGATCTGAGAGGCCGGAACTATGGCTACACCTTC.

J is TRBJ2-1 and V is TRBV6-2 or TRBV6-3, with D tentatively TRBD1 (5 bases). Trimming took 11 bases from V and 4 from J, leaving 24 bases between them. Looked up from germline, CDR1 is MNHEY and CDR2 is SVGEGT. CDR3 size: 16 residues. The CDR3 coding sequence is TGTGCCGGAGCCCCCTCGTCTGGGGCAGGGTACAATGAGCAGTTCTTC. Translation: CAGAPSSGAGYNEQFF.

V and J are TRBV20-1 and TRBJ2-1; 8 nucleotides line up with TRBD2. V trimming: 0 bases; J trimming: 2 bases; junction bases outside the gene matches: 3. This CDR3 has 15 amino acids. Germline V gives CDR1 DFQATT, CDR2 SNEGSKA (reference sequence). This CDR3 reads CSARDTGGAYNEQFF. The DNA of the CDR3 is TGCAGTGCTAGAGACACCGGGGGGGCCTACAATGAGCAGTTCTTC.

The CDR3 DNA is TGTGCCACCAGCACACCGGGACAGCGCTACGAGCAGTACTTC. Protein: CATSTPGQRYEQYF. V is TRBV15 and J is TRBJ2-7, with 7 bases that match TRBD1. The CDR3 spans 14 residues. The ends lost 4 bases at V and 3 bases at J; junction bases unmatched: 6. Germline CDR1 LNHNV, CDR2 YYDKDF (reference sequence).

The rearrangement uses TRBV20-1 and TRBJ2-7, with 7 bases fitting TRBD2. Germline V gene data show CDR1 as DFQATT and CDR2 as SNEGSKA (reference sequence). This CDR3 has 13 amino acids. CDR3 nucleotides: TGCACCCCTAAGATTTCCGGGGGGAACGAGCAGTACTTC. Translating gives CTPKISGGNEQYF.

In this sample, this clonotype turned up a few times. A much larger clone differs from this one at a single base, so this may be a read error. V gene TRBV4-3 combines with J gene TRBJ2-5; TRBD2 is a possible D gene (6 bases). The better agreement between TRBJ2-7 and the DNA end casts doubt on the J call. The CDR3 spans 14 residues. Germline-derived CDR1 and CDR2 are LGHNA and YSLEER. The CDR3 nucleotides are TGCGCCAGCAGCCTGGGACTTTTGGAGTACGAGCAGTACTTC. Its translation is CASSLGLLEYEQYF.

A single count supports this clonotype. This sequence joins TRBV28 and TRBJ2-5; the D gene could be TRBD1 or TRBD2 (6 bases each). Germline CDR1 and CDR2: MDHEN and SYDVKM. V lost 3 bases, J lost 5 bases, and 16 bases lay in between. This CDR3 region has 15 residues. The CDR3 DNA reads as TGTGCCAGCAGTTTTCGCCGGGGGACATGGGAGACCCAGTACTTC. This codes for CASSFRRGTWETQYF.

The J gene is TRBJ1-6, the V gene TRBV4-3; D gene unclear. This CDR3 contains 16 residues. V gave up 0 bases and J gave up 7 bases, with 13 bases separating them. The V gene's germline CDR1 is LGHNA and CDR2 YSLEER. The CDR3 reads CASSQEGIGRNSPLHF. In DNA form, the CDR3 reads TGCGCCAGCAGCCAAGAGGGAATAGGGAGAAATTCACCCCTCCACTTT.

The chain uses TRBV3-1 and TRBJ2-5, with D unclear. Germline CDR1 reads LGHDT; CDR2 reads YNNKEL (reference sequence). Trimming cost V 0 bases and J 5 bases, with 13 bases left between them. The CDR3 has 15 residues. The DNA for the CDR3 is TGTGCCAGCAGCCAAGATCCCCGCCCATGGGAGACCCAGTACTTC. Its translation is CASSQDPRPWETQYF.

The rearrangement joins TRBV10-3 to TRBJ2-5, with 9 bases aligning to TRBD1. The J call is doubtful: the DNA matches TRBJ2-7 better. The germline V gene has CDR1 ENHRY and CDR2 SYGVKD. The CDR3 totals 14 residues. The CDR3 DNA is TGTGCCATCAGGGGGACAGGGCTAAGGAACGAGCAGTACTTC. Translated: CAIRGTGLRNEQYF.

The chain employs TRBV2 and TRBJ1-2; D remains unclear. V was pared by 4 bases and J by 4 bases, with 4 bases between. The CDR3 runs 11 residues. Germline V CDR1 and CDR2: SNHLY, FYNNEI. CDR3: CASSAGYGYTF. DNA for the CDR3: TGTGCCAGCAGTGCTGGCTATGGCTACACCTTC.

As for this clonotype: Germline is not matched at one junction end, which may reflect a read error. CDR3 sequence (DNA): TGTGCTAGCAGCTTAGCGGGGACGGACAATGAGCAGTTCTTC. Amino acids: CASSLAGTDNEQFF. This chain joins TRBV7-7 and TRBJ2-1; TRBD2 aligns across 8 bases. The V gene's germline CDR1 is SSHAT and CDR2 FNYEAQ (reference sequence). This CDR3 spans 14 amino acids. Variable domain in full (rest from reference TRBV7-7 and TRBJ2-1): GAGVSQSPRYKVTKRGQDVTLRCDPISSHATLYWYQQALGQGPEFLTYFNYEAQPDKSGLPSDRFSAERPEGSISTLTIQRTEQRDSAMYRCASSLAGTDNEQFFGPGTRLTVL.

The gene calls are TRBV5-6 and TRBJ2-1; D possibly corresponds to TRBD1 (6 bases). Trimming left V 0 bases short and J 4 bases short, with 14 bases between. This CDR3 spans 16 amino acids. CDR1 and CDR2 (germline): SGHDT, YYEEEE. The CDR3 DNA reads as TGTGCCAGCAGCTTGGGAGCGACAGGTGGTTACAATGAGCAGTTCTTC. As protein: CASSLGATGGYNEQFF.

CDR3 residues: CASSYFSQYEQYF. The CDR3 nucleotides read TGTGCCAGCAGTTACTTCAGCCAGTACGAGCAGTACTTC. The gene calls are TRBV6-2 or TRBV6-3 and TRBJ2-7, with D unclear. This CDR3 comprises 13 residues. Germline CDR1 reads MNHEY; CDR2 reads SVGEGT. Trimming removed 1 base from V and 4 bases from J, with 8 bases in between.

V and J are TRBV6-2 or TRBV6-3 and TRBJ2-1; a possible D gene is TRBD1 (5 bases). This CDR3 region has 16 residues. Germline assignment: CDR1 MNHEY and CDR2 SVGEGT. The V and J ends lost 5 bases and 7 bases respectively, with 21 bases between them. CDR3 sequence reads: CASSQQGAGFGNEQFF. For the CDR3, the DNA is TGTGCCAGCAGTCAACAAGGGGCAGGGTTCGGTAATGAGCAGTTCTTC.

The gene calls are TRBV6-2 or TRBV6-3 and TRBJ2-3; tentatively, D is TRBD2 (6 bases). This CDR3 is 15 amino acids long. V lost 5 bases and J 2 bases, leaving 14 bases between the germline ends. Germline values: CDR1 MNHEY, CDR2 SVGEGT. The CDR3 DNA reads TGTGCCAGCAGTACCGGGGAGGAATTCACAGATACGCAGTATTTT. Protein product: CASSTGEEFTDTQYF.

The chain recombines TRBV2 with TRBJ2-1; D is undetermined. Germline CDR1 and CDR2: SNHLY and FYNNEI. There are 14 residues in the CDR3. The germline V and J ends were trimmed by 2 bases and 7 bases, with 12 bases remaining between them. This CDR3 reads CASSERSYRNEQFF. The CDR3 bases are TGTGCCAGCAGTGAAAGGTCGTATAGGAATGAGCAGTTCTTC.

The genes are TRBV7-9 and TRBJ2-7, with D perhaps being TRBD1 or TRBD2 (5 bases each). The V end lost 2 bases, the J end lost 1 base, and 9 bases lay between the germline ends. The CDR3 loop spans 14 amino acids. The germline gives CDR1 SEHNR, CDR2 FQNEAQ (reference sequence). CDR3 region: CASSLRRESYEQYF. In nucleotides, the CDR3 is TGTGCCAGCAGCTTACGCAGGGAGTCCTACGAGCAGTACTTC.

The V and J genes are TRBV7-9 and TRBJ2-4; 7 nucleotides agree with TRBD2. The end of the DNA aligns better with TRBJ2-7, so the J call may be wrong. Germline lookup yields CDR1 SEHNR and CDR2 FQNEAQ (reference sequence). The CDR3 is 16 amino acids. DNA of the CDR3: TGTGCCAGCAGCTTATTGTATAACCCAGGGAGGGACGAGCAGTACTTC. Translation: CASSLLYNPGRDEQYF.

The V and J genes are TRBV18 and TRBJ2-7, with 7 positions matching TRBD2. V trimming: 2 bases; J trimming: 7 bases; junction bases outside the gene matches: 11. CDR1 is KGHSH, CDR2 LQKENI, per germline. The CDR3 runs 15 residues. The CDR3 bases are TGTGCCAGCTCACCAGGGGAGGGCTCCTACAATGAGCAGTACTTC. Translating it yields CASSPGEGSYNEQYF.

V gene TRBV28 combines with J gene TRBJ2-4, with 7 nucleotides matching TRBD1. With the DNA end fitting TRBJ2-7 better, the J assignment may be wrong. The CDR3 contains 15 residues. The germline V gene encodes CDR1 MDHEN and CDR2 SYDVKM. The CDR3, as DNA: TGTGCCAGCAGTTTTCTCTCAGACAGGGTTGACGAGCAGTACTTC. As protein: CASSFLSDRVDEQYF.

J is TRBJ2-7 and V is TRBV6-2 or TRBV6-3; D is undetermined. Per the germline V gene, CDR1 is MNHEY and CDR2 is SVGEGT. V dropped 2 bases and J dropped 5 bases, with 7 bases sitting between them. The CDR3 is 12 amino acids. CDR3 in amino acids: CASSYRWNEQYF. Written as DNA, the CDR3 is TGTGCCAGCAGTTACCGTTGGAACGAGCAGTACTTC.

V gene TRBV7-2 combines with J gene TRBJ1-4, with unresolved D. V lost 3 bases, J lost 8 bases, and 13 bases lay in between. CDR3 length equals 14 residues. Germline lookup yields CDR1 SGHTA and CDR2 FQGNSA. The CDR3, as DNA: TGTGCCAGCAGCTTGATCGCGGCCGAAGAAAAACTGTTTTTT. Translating gives CASSLIAAEEKLFF.

The rearrangement joins TRBV20-1 to TRBJ2-3, with TRBD2 as a possible D gene (5 bases). The CDR3 contains 13 residues. Trimming removed 8 bases from V and 6 bases from J, with 18 bases in between. Germline V CDR1 and CDR2: DFQATT, SNEGSKA (reference sequence). The CDR3 sequence is CSTGPQAGDTQYF. CDR3 DNA: TGCAGTACTGGTCCCCAGGCGGGCGATACGCAGTATTTT.